The rows below give T cell receptor beta chains drawn from one sample of a study of T-cell memory formation after mild COVID-19. TCRdb reprocessed the 5' RACE reads with MiXCR, giving one entry per CDR3 protein. The sample has 300,000 to 350,000 distinct CDR3 sequences, less than 20% seen once. The sequenced sample consisted of PBMCs or a T cell subset sorted from them (not recorded which). The receptor source for this set is a man in his late teens or twenties who had mild COVID-19 (a few samples of this study predate the infection). Cell type and time point are not known. The CDR3 runs from the conserved cysteine through the conserved F or W. A D gene is named only where the DNA matches it firmly. For some rows the clone size is stated as once, few or many, or as a class when expanded; others skip it.

V gene: TRBV11-2
clone size: few
J gene: TRBJ2-4
D gene: -
CDR3 DNA: TGTGCCAGCAGCTTATATTTCGGGACTTTCTTACACTTC
CDR3 protein: CASSLYFGTFLHF

V gene: TRBV15
clone size: -
J gene: TRBJ2-3
D gene: -
CDR3 DNA: TGTGCCACCAGCAGACGTACAGGGACAGATACGCAGTATTTT
CDR3 protein: CATSRRTGTDTQYF

V gene: TRBV6-2/TRBV6-3
clone size: -
J gene: TRBJ2-4
D gene: -
CDR3 DNA: TGTGCCAGCAGTTACGGGACTGTGGGTTTGGCCAAAAACATTCAGTACTTC
CDR3 protein: CASSYGTVGLAKNIQYF

V gene: TRBV12-2
clone size: -
J gene: TRBJ2-7
D gene: -
CDR3 DNA: TGTGCAAGTCGCTTAGGGACAGGGGGCTCCTACGAGCAGTACTTC
CDR3 protein: CASRLGTGGSYEQYF

V gene: TRBV6-2/TRBV6-3
clone size: -
J gene: TRBJ1-1
D gene: -
CDR3 DNA: TGTGCCAGCAGTTACGGGGTGGGGGTAAGCACTGAAGCTTTCTTT
CDR3 protein: CASSYGVGVSTEAFF

V gene: TRBV6-1
clone size: -
J gene: TRBJ1-1
D gene: -
CDR3 DNA: TGTGCCAGCAGTGCACAGGGTGGAGGGACTGAAGCTTTCTTC
CDR3 protein: CASSAQGGGTEAFF

V gene: TRBV4-3
clone size: -
J gene: TRBJ1-5
D gene: -
CDR3 DNA: TGCGCCAGCTCAGGGCGGGTGGGCAATCAGCCCCAGCATTTT
CDR3 protein: CASSGRVGNQPQHF

V gene: TRBV7-6
clone size: once
J gene: TRBJ2-1
D gene: TRBD2
CDR3 DNA: TGTGCCAGCAGCCAGCTACTAGCGGGGGGTACGGATGAGCAGTTCTTC
CDR3 protein: CASSQLLAGGTDEQFF

V gene: TRBV6-5
clone size: -
J gene: TRBJ2-5
D gene: -
CDR3 DNA: TGTGCCAGCACTCCGAGAGGACTAAACCAAGAGACCCAGTACTTC
CDR3 protein: CASTPRGLNQETQYF

V gene: TRBV4-3
clone size: -
J gene: TRBJ2-3
D gene: TRBD2
CDR3 DNA: TGCGCCAGCAGCCAAAGAACTAGCGGGGGGTCTAGCACAGATACGCAGTATTTT
CDR3 protein: CASSQRTSGGSSTDTQYF

V gene: TRBV24-1
clone size: -
J gene: TRBJ2-3
D gene: -
CDR3 DNA: TGTGCCACCAGTGAACAGGGAGGTCTGCAGTATTTT
CDR3 protein: CATSEQGGLQYF

V gene: TRBV6-2/TRBV6-3
clone size: few
J gene: TRBJ1-5
D gene: -
CDR3 DNA: TGTGCCAGCAGTTACTCAGGGTGGCAGCCCCAGCATTTT
CDR3 protein: CASSYSGWQPQHF

V gene: TRBV7-2
clone size: -
J gene: TRBJ1-5
D gene: TRBD1
CDR3 DNA: TGTGCCAGCAGCTTACTCGACAGGGACCAGCCCCAGCATTTT
CDR3 protein: CASSLLDRDQPQHF

V gene: TRBV11-1
clone size: -
J gene: TRBJ2-7
D gene: TRBD1
CDR3 DNA: TGTGCCAGCAGCACCAGGACAGGGGCCTACGAGCAGTACTTC
CDR3 protein: CASSTRTGAYEQYF

V gene: TRBV6-5
clone size: once
J gene: TRBJ2-1
D gene: -
CDR3 DNA: TGTGCCAGCAGTTACAGGGCGGTCTCCTACAATGAGCAGTTCTTC
CDR3 protein: CASSYRAVSYNEQFF

V gene: TRBV2
clone size: -
J gene: TRBJ1-1
D gene: -
CDR3 DNA: TGTGCCAGCAGCCCAAACGGGGCACACACTGAAGCTTTCTTT
CDR3 protein: CASSPNGAHTEAFF

V gene: TRBV6-5
clone size: -
J gene: TRBJ1-2
D gene: TRBD1
CDR3 DNA: TGTGCCAGCACCGAGGGTACGGGACAGGGCTATGGCTACACCTTC
CDR3 protein: CASTEGTGQGYGYTF

V gene: TRBV6-2/TRBV6-3
clone size: few
J gene: TRBJ2-1
D gene: TRBD1
CDR3 DNA: TGTGCCAGCACCGGGACAGGGTCCTACAATGAGCAGTTCTTC
CDR3 protein: CASTGTGSYNEQFF

V gene: TRBV4-3
clone size: -
J gene: TRBJ2-2
D gene: -
CDR3 DNA: TGCGCCAGCAGCCAAGATAATAGGAGAGGCAGAGGAGTTTACGGGGAGCTGTTTTTT
CDR3 protein: CASSQDNRRGRGVYGELFF

V gene: TRBV9
clone size: -
J gene: TRBJ2-1
D gene: TRBD1
CDR3 DNA: TGTGCCAGCAGCAGGGAGACAGGGGGTGAGCAGTTCTTC
CDR3 protein: CASSRETGGEQFF

V gene: TRBV4-1
clone size: few
J gene: TRBJ2-1
D gene: -
CDR3 DNA: TGCGCCAGCAGCCAAGAGCATGGGCAGTTCTTC
CDR3 protein: CASSQEHGQFF

V gene: TRBV4-3
clone size: -
J gene: TRBJ2-2
D gene: -
CDR3 DNA: TGCGCCAGCAGCCAAGATGCGGCGGTTAACACCGGGGAGCTGTTTTTT
CDR3 protein: CASSQDAAVNTGELFF

V gene: TRBV10-3
clone size: -
J gene: TRBJ1-2
D gene: TRBD1
CDR3 DNA: TGTGCCATCAGACCGGGACAGGGGGCAGAAGGCTACACCTTC
CDR3 protein: CAIRPGQGAEGYTF

V gene: TRBV27
clone size: few
J gene: TRBJ1-1
D gene: TRBD1
CDR3 DNA: TGTGCCAGCAGTCCGAACCCGGGACAGGCCCTCATTCATGAAGCTTTCTTT
CDR3 protein: CASSPNPGQALIHEAFF

V gene: TRBV7-3
clone size: few
J gene: TRBJ2-1
D gene: TRBD2
CDR3 DNA: TGTGCCAGCAGCCCCGGGACTAGCGGGGAGAATGAGCAGTTCTTC
CDR3 protein: CASSPGTSGENEQFF

V gene: TRBV6-5
clone size: -
J gene: TRBJ1-2
D gene: -
CDR3 DNA: TGTGCCAGCAGTAGGGCCCCTCTGGGGGGGCGTGTCTATGGCTACACCTTC
CDR3 protein: CASSRAPLGGRVYGYTF

V gene: TRBV4-2
clone size: -
J gene: TRBJ1-1
D gene: -
CDR3 DNA: TGTGCCAGCAGCCAAGTTGGTTGGGGGGTACGGGCGAACACTGAAGCTTTCTTT
CDR3 protein: CASSQVGWGVRANTEAFF

V gene: TRBV4-1
clone size: -
J gene: TRBJ1-3
D gene: -
CDR3 DNA: TGCGCCAGCAGCGAAACTCTTCGGGGTAATGGAAACACCATATATTTT
CDR3 protein: CASSETLRGNGNTIYF

V gene: TRBV5-5
clone size: few
J gene: TRBJ2-5
D gene: TRBD1
CDR3 DNA: TGTGCCAGCAGCTTGGGAGGGACAGCCTTGTACCAAGAGACCCAGTACTTC
CDR3 protein: CASSLGGTALYQETQYF

V gene: TRBV7-3
clone size: -
J gene: TRBJ1-2
D gene: TRBD1
CDR3 DNA: TGTGCCAGCAGCCAGACAGGGAGCCCGAACCCTGATGGCTACACCTTC
CDR3 protein: CASSQTGSPNPDGYTF

V gene: TRBV2
clone size: few
J gene: TRBJ2-7
D gene: TRBD1
CDR3 DNA: TGTGCCAGCAAGGCCCGACAGGGAAGACCCTACGAGCAGTACTTC
CDR3 protein: CASKARQGRPYEQYF

V gene: TRBV4-1
clone size: few
J gene: TRBJ1-1
D gene: -
CDR3 DNA: TGCGCCAGCAGCCAAGAGTGGAACACTGAAGCTTTCTTT
CDR3 protein: CASSQEWNTEAFF

V gene: TRBV5-6
clone size: -
J gene: TRBJ1-2
D gene: -
CDR3 DNA: TGTGCCAGCGTAGGGGGGGGCCATGGCTACACCTTC
CDR3 protein: CASVGGGHGYTF

V gene: TRBV6-5
clone size: few
J gene: TRBJ2-6
D gene: TRBD1
CDR3 DNA: TGTGCCAGCACCGAGGGGGCAGGGGCCAACGTCCTGACTTTC
CDR3 protein: CASTEGAGANVLTF

V gene: TRBV5-6
clone size: many
J gene: TRBJ2-3
D gene: TRBD2
CDR3 DNA: TGTGCCAGCAGCCCAATAGCGGGGGGAACAGATACGCAGTATTTT
CDR3 protein: CASSPIAGGTDTQYF

V gene: TRBV5-1
clone size: -
J gene: TRBJ2-1
D gene: TRBD1
CDR3 DNA: TGCGCCAGCAGCGTTAGGACAGGGGACATTAATGAGCAGTTCTTC
CDR3 protein: CASSVRTGDINEQFF

V gene: TRBV20-1
clone size: few
J gene: TRBJ2-3
D gene: -
CDR3 DNA: TGCAGTGCTAGAGATCCCCTTAGCACAGATACGCAGTATTTT
CDR3 protein: CSARDPLSTDTQYF

V gene: TRBV6-6
clone size: few
J gene: TRBJ2-7
D gene: -
CDR3 DNA: TGTGCCAGCAGTTCCCGGGGCCTCTCGGAGCAGTACTTC
CDR3 protein: CASSSRGLSEQYF

V gene: TRBV9
clone size: few
J gene: TRBJ2-1
D gene: -
CDR3 DNA: TGTGCCAGCAGCGGCCTTAGAGGCTTGGTTGAGCAGTTCTTC
CDR3 protein: CASSGLRGLVEQFF

V gene: TRBV5-1
clone size: many
J gene: TRBJ2-3
D gene: TRBD1
CDR3 DNA: TGCGCCAGCAGCTTGGCGACAGGGGGCGGCACAGATACGCAGTATTTT
CDR3 protein: CASSLATGGGTDTQYF

V gene: TRBV18
clone size: -
J gene: TRBJ2-5
D gene: -
CDR3 DNA: TGTGCCAGCTCAAATCAGGCTCAAGAGACCCAGTACTTC
CDR3 protein: CASSNQAQETQYF

V gene: TRBV20-1
clone size: -
J gene: TRBJ1-5
D gene: -
CDR3 DNA: TGTAGTGCCCTCCGGGACGGAGCTAATCAGCCCCAGCATTTT
CDR3 protein: CSALRDGANQPQHF

V gene: TRBV11-3
clone size: few
J gene: TRBJ1-1
D gene: TRBD1
CDR3 DNA: TGTGCCAGCAGCCCAAACCAGCGACAGGGGAGCACTGAAGCTTTCTTT
CDR3 protein: CASSPNQRQGSTEAFF

V gene: TRBV24-1
clone size: -
J gene: TRBJ2-5
D gene: -
CDR3 DNA: TGTGCCACCAGTGAAGGAGGGAGAGAGACCCAGTACTTC
CDR3 protein: CATSEGGRETQYF

V gene: TRBV7-3
clone size: few
J gene: TRBJ2-3
D gene: TRBD2
CDR3 DNA: TGTGCCAGCAGCTTAACCCTAGCGGGGCCCACAGATACGCAGTATTTT
CDR3 protein: CASSLTLAGPTDTQYF

V gene: TRBV7-9
clone size: -
J gene: TRBJ1-1
D gene: TRBD1
CDR3 DNA: TGTGCCAGCACGGACAGGCAGAACACTGAAGCTTTCTTT
CDR3 protein: CASTDRQNTEAFF

V gene: TRBV7-9
clone size: -
J gene: TRBJ1-2
D gene: TRBD1
CDR3 DNA: TGTGCCAGCAGCTATCGGGACAGGGGGTTCAACTATGGCTACACCTTC
CDR3 protein: CASSYRDRGFNYGYTF

V gene: TRBV5-1
clone size: -
J gene: TRBJ2-3
D gene: -
CDR3 DNA: TGCGCCAGCAGCTCTCGGGGAGGAGATACGCAGTATTTT
CDR3 protein: CASSSRGGDTQYF

V gene: TRBV11-2
clone size: few
J gene: TRBJ2-3
D gene: -
CDR3 DNA: TGTGCCAGCAGCCCCACAGGGTCTCCCACAGATACGCAGTATTTT
CDR3 protein: CASSPTGSPTDTQYF

V gene: TRBV7-9
clone size: -
J gene: TRBJ2-5
D gene: TRBD1
CDR3 DNA: TGTGCCAGCAGCTTTGCCGGGACAGCAGAGACCCAGTACTTC
CDR3 protein: CASSFAGTAETQYF

V gene: TRBV24-1
clone size: few
J gene: TRBJ2-2
D gene: -
CDR3 DNA: TGTGCCACCAGGGAGAACAGCGCGAACACCGGGGAGCTGTTTTTT
CDR3 protein: CATRENSANTGELFF

V gene: TRBV7-2
clone size: -
J gene: TRBJ2-1
D gene: TRBD2
CDR3 DNA: TGTGCCAGCAACCAACTAGCGGGGGTTATAAATGAGCAGTTCTTC
CDR3 protein: CASNQLAGVINEQFF

V gene: TRBV3-1
clone size: once
J gene: TRBJ1-4
D gene: -
CDR3 DNA: TGTGCCAGCAGCCAAGAAAGTGGGAAACTGTTTTTT
CDR3 protein: CASSQESGKLFF

V gene: TRBV19
clone size: many
J gene: TRBJ2-5
D gene: TRBD1
CDR3 DNA: TGTGCCAGTAGTACGGGACAGGGGACAAGGGGACAAGAGACCCAGTACTTC
CDR3 protein: CASSTGQGTRGQETQYF

V gene: TRBV5-5
clone size: few
J gene: TRBJ1-6
D gene: -
CDR3 DNA: TGTGCCAGCAGCTTGGAGGGGGAAAGATCCTATAATTCACCCCTCCACTTT
CDR3 protein: CASSLEGERSYNSPLHF

V gene: TRBV6-5
clone size: -
J gene: TRBJ2-3
D gene: TRBD2
CDR3 DNA: TGTGCCAGCAGTTACTTTTATAGCGGGGGAGGCACAGATACGCAGTATTTT
CDR3 protein: CASSYFYSGGGTDTQYF

V gene: TRBV6-2/TRBV6-3
clone size: few
J gene: TRBJ2-7
D gene: -
CDR3 DNA: TGTGCCAGCAGTTACTCGAGATCACCAGAAAGGGAGCAGTACTTC
CDR3 protein: CASSYSRSPEREQYF

V gene: TRBV7-2
clone size: few
J gene: TRBJ1-1
D gene: -
CDR3 DNA: TGTGCCAGCAGCCGAGGGAAATCAACTGAAGCTTTCTTT
CDR3 protein: CASSRGKSTEAFF